In this sample, the clone carrying this T cell receptor beta chain turned up many times. Its antigen is unidentified. Germline CDR1 reads MDHEN; CDR2 reads SYDVKM. The CDR3 is 15 amino acids. The trim removed 2 bases at V and 1 base at J, leaving 3 bases unmatched. RNA transcripts were the template for amplifying TCR beta CDR3 regions. A first-round RT-PCR of the TCR CDR3 used the HTBI primer set. TCRdb itself ran the multiplex PCR reads through MiXCR, one entry per CDR3 protein. The repertoire has more than 500,000 distinct CDR3 sequences, about half of them found once; the top ten carry 15% to 20%. The data belong to a study of T cells in Graves' hyperthyroidism and ophthalmopathy. General study points: Ophthalmopathy and stable hyperthyroidism were separated by a 13 V-J model.

This TCR was recovered from an adult woman with Graves' disease, either hyperthyroidism or ophthalmopathy (not recorded which). This rearrangement joins TRBV28 to TRBJ2-5, with 8 nucleotides matching TRBD2. What was sequenced was peripheral blood or thyroid tissue (not recorded which). CDR3 protein: CASSLPGLGQETQYF. The CDR3 DNA reads as TGTGCCAGCAGTTTACCGGGACTAGGCCAAGAGACCCAGTACTTC. The full variable domain, rest sourced from reference TRBV28 and TRBJ2-5, is DVKVTQSSRYLVKRTGEKVFLECVQDMDHENMFWYRQDPGLGLRLIYFSYDVKMKEKGDIPEGYSVSREKKERFSLILESASTNQTSMYLCASSLPGLGQETQYFGPGTRLLVL.